The present T cell receptor beta chain was sequenced within a study of vaccination effects on CD4 cells after COVID-19. V lost 4 bases, J lost 5 bases, and 15 bases lay in between. Germline loops: CDR1 SGHRS, CDR2 YFSETQ. This CDR3 contains 14 residues. To note about this clone: As yet, its antigen is unknown.

After expansion with viral peptide pools in the ViraFEST assay, antigen-specific CD4+ T cells were sequenced. Investigators separated out CD4+ T cells once more than nine days of culture had passed. Each participant was given two doses of one vaccine (BNT162b2 or mRNA-1273). Cultures used roughly 2.2 million PBMC per well, approximately 10 IU/ml IL-2 and roughly 10 ug/ml peptides. At days 3 and 7, half of the medium was exchanged for IL-2 medium. The table came from immunoSEQ multiplex PCR; TCRdb's copy has only in-frame clones and leaves some out. The data hold more than 40,000 clones, with 74% observed a single time.

Sample: CD4+ T cells from PBMCs cultured with HCoV-OC43 spike peptides, taken after COVID-19 vaccination. Subset noted: HCoV-OC43 spike overlapping peptide pool stimulation. V gene TRBV5-1 combines with J gene TRBJ2-5; possibly TRBD1 for D (5 bases). The TCR comes from a human donor who received a COVID-19 vaccine. The CDR3 protein is CASSPTVGAETQYF. The CDR3, as DNA: TGCGCCAGCAGCCCAACCGTAGGGGCGGAGACCCAGTACTTC. Based on the CDR3 plus reference TRBV5-1 and TRBJ2-5, the full variable domain is KAGVTQTPRYLIKTRGQQVTLSCSPISGHRSVSWYQQTPGQGLQFLFEYFSETQRNKGNFPGRFSGRQFSNSRSEMNVSTLELGDSALYLCASSPTVGAETQYFGPGTRLLVL.